The present entry profiles one T cell receptor beta chain with its context. In germline, CDR1 is SQVTM, CDR2 ANQGSEA. The V and J ends lost 5 bases and 1 base respectively, with 11 bases between them. There are 13 residues in the CDR3. The entry originates in a study of blood T cell repertoires in COVID-19. Method: immunoSEQ multiplex PCR; TCRdb's copy keeps in-frame clones and lacks some. The data hold a few hundred thousand clones, with around 86% observed a single time. V is TRBV29-1 and J is TRBJ1-1; D is possibly TRBD1 (5 bases). The sequenced sample was PBMCs or T cells enriched from blood (not recorded which). The receptor was isolated from a man aged 40-55 years who had recovered from COVID-19. For the CDR3, the DNA is TGCAGCGTTCATAAGGGGCCGAACACTGAAGCTTTCTTT. This translates into CSVHKGPNTEAFF.